These 13 T cell receptor beta chains were all obtained from the same sample, sequenced in a study of shared clonotypes between healthy human individuals. Data came from immunoSEQ multiplex PCR; TCRdb stores just in-frame clones and leaves some out. This table has 2 million to 2.5 million clones, under 95% appearing once. The sequenced material came from naive CD4+ T cells from PBMCs. Regarding subset: CD45RA+ positively selected. The receptors come from a man younger than 35 in good health. Some clones in this sample may be carry-over from other donors' samples.

The J gene is TRBJ2-2, the V gene TRBV27; no firm D call. Germline-derived CDR1 and CDR2 are MNHEY and SMNVEV (reference sequence). The CDR3 has 12 residues. The V end lost 3 bases, the J end lost 5 bases, and 4 bases lay between the germline ends. CDR3 sequence (DNA): TGTGCCAGCAGTTTGTGGACCGGGGAGCTGTTTTTT. It translates to CASSLWTGELFF.

The chain links TRBV5-1 to TRBJ2-7, with 7 bases lining up with TRBD1. The CDR3 length is 16 residues. Unmatched junction bases numbered 12, after V lost 4 bases and J lost 2 bases. In germline, CDR1 is SGHRS, CDR2 YFSETQ. CDR3 region: CASSAYTGTEPYEQYF. In nucleotides, the CDR3 is TGCGCCAGCAGCGCATACACCGGGACAGAACCCTACGAGCAGTACTTC.

The CDR3 DNA sequence: TGCGCCAGCAGCTTTGGAGATAGCGGGAAAGAGACCCAGTACTTC. As protein: CASSFGDSGKETQYF. The chain couples TRBV5-1 to TRBJ2-5, with TRBD2 identical over 8 bases. CDR1 is SGHRS, CDR2 YFSETQ, per germline. The CDR3 is 15 residues long. V was clipped by 2 bases and J by 3 bases; unmatched bases: 6. The variable domain in full, completed from reference TRBV5-1 and TRBJ2-5, reads KAGVTQTPRYLIKTRGQQVTLSCSPISGHRSVSWYQQTPGQGLQFLFEYFSETQRNKGNFPGRFSGRQFSNSRSEMNVSTLELGDSALYLCASSFGDSGKETQYFGPGTRLLVL.

The chain carries TRBV6-4 and TRBJ2-7; 12 bases match TRBD1. The CDR3 runs 16 residues. The V and J ends lost 6 bases and 2 bases, in that order; junction bases with no gene match: 8. CDR1 is MRHNA and CDR2 is SNTAGT in the germline V gene. CDR3 sequence: CASRYSGTGGPYEQYF. The CDR3 nucleotides are TGTGCCAGCAGATACAGCGGGACAGGGGGCCCCTACGAGCAGTACTTC.

The rearrangement joins TRBV7-7 to TRBJ2-5, with D perhaps given as TRBD1 or TRBD2 (5 bases each). V shed 5 bases and J shed 5 bases, with 18 bases lying between them. CDR1 and CDR2 (germline): SSHAT, FNYEAQ (reference sequence). The CDR3 length is 15 residues. In DNA, the CDR3 is TGTGCCAGCAGCACTGGGACGGCGCGAGAGGAGACCCAGTACTTC. It yields the protein CASSTGTAREETQYF. Variable domain in full (rest from reference TRBV7-7 and TRBJ2-5): GAGVSQSPRYKVTKRGQDVTLRCDPISSHATLYWYQQALGQGPEFLTYFNYEAQPDKSGLPSDRFSAERPEGSISTLTIQRTEQRDSAMYRCASSTGTAREETQYFGPGTRLLVL.

CDR3: CASSFRLGGMAGNTIYF. The CDR3 nucleotides read TGTGCCAGCAGTTTTAGGCTCGGGGGGATGGCTGGAAACACCATATATTTT. The V gene is TRBV28, the J gene TRBJ1-3; D might be TRBD1 (5 bases). V lost 3 bases, J lost 2 bases, and 17 bases lay in between. The CDR3 totals 17 residues. CDR1 is MDHEN and CDR2 is SYDVKM in the germline V gene.

The CDR3 nucleotides are TGTGCCAGCAGCCCCTTAGAGGGGTTCAACACTGAAGCTTTCTTT. Amino acid sequence: CASSPLEGFNTEAFF. The chain recombines TRBV7-8 with TRBJ1-1; TRBD1 is a possible D gene (5 bases). Trimming took off 5 bases at V and 2 bases at J, with 15 bases between the two ends. Per the germline V gene, CDR1 is SGHVS and CDR2 is FQNEAQ. The CDR3 has 15 amino acids. Variable domain in full (rest from reference TRBV7-8 and TRBJ1-1): GAGVSQSPRYKVAKRGQDVALRCDPISGHVSLFWYQQALGQGPEFLTYFQNEAQLDKSGLPSDRFFAERPEGSVSTLKIQRTQQEDSAVYLCASSPLEGFNTEAFFGQGTRLTVV.

The chain joins TRBV6-6 to TRBJ1-2, with D unresolved. Germline V gene lookup returns CDR1 MNHNY and CDR2 SVGAGI (reference sequence). The CDR3 is 12 residues long. V was shortened by 8 bases and J by 6 bases, with 13 bases between the two germline ends. In nucleotides, the CDR3 is TGTGCCAGCCACCGGCCCGGGAATGGCTACACCTTC. Its translation is CASHRPGNGYTF.

V usage is TRBV5-1 and J usage is TRBJ1-1; 9 bases are shared with TRBD1. Germline V gene sequence: CDR1 SGHRS, CDR2 YFSETQ. V trimming: 6 bases; J trimming: 0 bases; junction bases outside the gene matches: 12. The length of the CDR3 is 17 residues. The CDR3 region is CASNRGGTGTLNTEAFF. In DNA form, the CDR3 reads TGCGCCAGCAACCGAGGAGGGACAGGGACCTTGAACACTGAAGCTTTCTTT.

This clone was seen a single time. The rearrangement links TRBV5-4 to TRBJ2-1; 15 bases fit TRBD2. From germline, CDR1 is SGHNT and CDR2 YYREEE (reference sequence). The junction had 1 base not matched to a gene; V was cut back by 0 bases and J by 6 bases. CDR3 length equals 16 residues. The CDR3 protein is CASSLGTSGRANEQFF. CDR3 DNA sequence: TGTGCCAGCAGCTTGGGGACTAGCGGGAGGGCCAATGAGCAGTTCTTC.

The chain links TRBV14 to TRBJ1-2, with D uncertain. CDR3 length: 14 residues. V lost 0 bases and J lost 5, with 10 bases in between. CDR1 is SGHDN and CDR2 is FVKESK in the germline V gene. CDR3 sequence reads: CASSQDLIPYGYTF. CDR3 sequence (DNA): TGTGCCAGCAGCCAAGATTTAATCCCGTATGGCTACACCTTC.

The CDR3 sequence is CASMRNRGHEQYF. The CDR3 coding sequence is TGTGCCAGCATGCGGAACAGGGGGCACGAGCAGTACTTC. The chain links TRBV2 to TRBJ2-7, with 9 bases identical to TRBD1. V trimming: 7 bases; J trimming: 5 bases; junction bases outside the gene matches: 6. This CDR3 contains 13 residues. Germline CDR1 is SNHLY and CDR2 is FYNNEI. Variable domain in full (rest from reference TRBV2 and TRBJ2-7): EPEVTQTPSHQVTQMGQEVILRCVPISNHLYFYWYRQILGQKVEFLVSFYNNEISEKSEIFDDQFSVERPDGSNFTLKIRSTKLEDSAMYFCASMRNRGHEQYFGPGTRLTVT.

V usage is TRBV28 and J usage is TRBJ2-1, with a possible D match to TRBD2 (5 bases). CDR1 is MDHEN, CDR2 SYDVKM, per germline. V was clipped by 7 bases and J by 9 bases, with 10 bases between them. The CDR3 runs to 11 residues. This CDR3 reads CASNDAGEQFF. The CDR3 DNA reads as TGTGCCAGCAATGACGCGGGTGAGCAGTTCTTC. Variable domain in full (rest from reference TRBV28 and TRBJ2-1): DVKVTQSSRYLVKRTGEKVFLECVQDMDHENMFWYRQDPGLGLRLIYFSYDVKMKEKGDIPEGYSVSREKKERFSLILESASTNQTSMYLCASNDAGEQFFGPGTRLTVL.